This record covers a single TCR beta chain. Its antigen is still unknown. The sample's time point: cycle 4 day 1 (C4D1), after more than five weeks of nivolumab. Patients all relapsed after autologous stem cell transplantation, and there was variation in brentuximab vedotin exposure. Responses achieved at best were complete response, partial response or progressive disease. Trimming cost V 4 bases and J 6 bases; bases outside gene matches: 12. Germline CDR1 is SEHNR and CDR2 is FQNEAQ (reference sequence). The CDR3 spans 17 residues. This sample stems from a study of PD-1 blockade in classical Hodgkin lymphoma. Sequenced by immunoSEQ multiplex PCR; TCRdb stores in-frame clones only, minus some. The sample includes tens of thousands of clones, roughly 89% of them seen just once. Study-level findings and limits: Lower baseline TCR diversity was reported for newly diagnosed patients than for healthy donors. CD4+ TCR diversity rose significantly by C4D1, and CD8+ TCR diversity did not.

This sequence joins TRBV7-9 and TRBJ2-3; 11 nucleotides align to TRBD2. This clonotype originated in a human donor with classical Hodgkin lymphoma. The input for sequencing was peripheral blood mononuclear cells (PBMCs), taken before the fourth cycle of nivolumab. This CDR3 reads CASSSPPGTSGADTQYF. CDR3 nucleotide sequence: TGTGCCAGCAGCTCCCCCCCCGGGACTAGCGGTGCGGATACGCAGTATTTT.